The sequence of this TCR beta chain was determined in a study of T cells after yellow fever vaccination. Note on this clonotype: Antigen: not known.

The CDR3 loop spans 16 amino acids. Germline V gives CDR1 SGDLS, CDR2 YYNGEE. V was clipped by 0 bases and J by 6 bases; unmatched bases: 7. Whole-study findings and limits: Clonotypes appearing in both CD4 and CD8 compartments existed, and their share was small. Faster peaking, at day 5 versus 15, marked a secondary response that was weaker. Among primary-vaccination clones, most reappeared after the booster, at 96% for CD4 and under 90% for CD8.

MiXCR, applied by TCRdb to the 5' RACE reads, yields one record per CDR3 protein. The sample includes 350,000 to 450,000 distinct CDR3 sequences, around a sixth of them seen just once. The receptor comes from a man aged 18 to 30 who received the YFV17D yellow fever vaccine. The input for sequencing was PBMCs, taken before the yellow fever booster vaccination. This chain links TRBV9 with TRBJ1-5; 9 bases line up with TRBD1. Here the CDR3 DNA reads TGTGCCAGCAGCGTAGGGACAGGGGAAAGGGGTCAGCCCCAGCATTTT. Encoded protein: CASSVGTGERGQPQHF.